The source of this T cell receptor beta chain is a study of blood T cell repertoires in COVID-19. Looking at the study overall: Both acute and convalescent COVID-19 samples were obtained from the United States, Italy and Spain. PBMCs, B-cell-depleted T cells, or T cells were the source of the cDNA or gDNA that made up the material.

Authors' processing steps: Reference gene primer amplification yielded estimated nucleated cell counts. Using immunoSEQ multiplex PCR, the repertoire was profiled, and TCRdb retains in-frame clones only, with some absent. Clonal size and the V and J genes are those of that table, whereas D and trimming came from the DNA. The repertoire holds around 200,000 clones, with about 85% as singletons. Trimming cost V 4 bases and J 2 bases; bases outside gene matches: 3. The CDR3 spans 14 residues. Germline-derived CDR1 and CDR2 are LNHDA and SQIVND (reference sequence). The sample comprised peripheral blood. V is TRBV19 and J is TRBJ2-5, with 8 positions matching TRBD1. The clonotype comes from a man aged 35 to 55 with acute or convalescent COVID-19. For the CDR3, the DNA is TGTGCCAGTAGTAACAGGGGGACGCAAGAGACCCAGTACTTC. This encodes CASSNRGTQETQYF.